The 11 T cell receptor beta chains listed next were all sequenced from one sample in a study of blood T cells in healthy people across ages (dated by TCRdb to the mid-2010s). Library prep was done by 5' RACE. Sequenced using an Illumina HiSeq 2500. The second PCR ran for about 7 to 11 cycles and used a J-beta primer mix along with a sample-barcoded 5' primer. TCRdb applied fastp at Q25 and MiXCR to the public reads, then kept only in-frame beta chains. A single entry per CDR3 protein holds the most common genes and DNA from its merged rows. For this sample there are some 900,000 distinct CDR3 sequences; 25% to 35% appear just once. Jointly, the top ten make up about 18% of the sample. Sequencing was performed on blood. The receptors derive from a woman over 75 in good health.

This clonotype was detected only a few times. The J gene is TRBJ1-2, the V gene TRBV28; no clear D gene. V gave up 2 bases and J gave up 8 bases, with 15 bases separating them. The CDR3 has 14 residues. Germline V CDR1 and CDR2: MDHEN, SYDVKM. The CDR3 protein is CASSLIGRQRGYTF. For the CDR3, the DNA is TGTGCCAGCAGTTTAATCGGTCGGCAGAGGGGCTACACCTTC.

This clonotype was recorded at least ten times. The chain carries TRBV15 and TRBJ1-2; tentative D call: TRBD1 (5 bases). Between the trimmed V and J ends, which lost 3 bases and 4 bases, there was a span of 15 bases. This CDR3 is 15 amino acids long. CDR1 is LNHNV and CDR2 is YYDKDF in the germline V gene (reference sequence). The CDR3 DNA reads as TGTGCCACCAGCAGGGGGGACTTTGCATTCTATGGCTACACCTTC. It translates to CATSRGDFAFYGYTF. Based on the CDR3 plus reference TRBV15 and TRBJ1-2, the full variable domain is DAMVIQNPRYQVTQFGKPVTLSCSQTLNHNVMYWYQQKSSQAPKLLFHYYDKDFNNEADTPDNFQSRRPNTSFCFLDIRSPGLGDTAMYLCATSRGDFAFYGYTFGSGTRLTVV.

This clonotype has a handful of counts. The rearrangement links TRBV7-2 to TRBJ1-2; D unclear. CDR3 length: 9 residues. Germline CDR1 reads SGHTA; CDR2 reads FQGNSA. V was cut by 5 bases and J by 13 bases, with 8 bases left in between. In nucleotides, the CDR3 is TGTGCCAGCAGCCCGGCGGGCACCTTC. Translation gives CASSPAGTF.

This clonotype was counted ten times or more. J is TRBJ2-1 and V is TRBV11-1; 9 bases are shared with TRBD2. V was clipped by 1 base and J by 5 bases; unmatched bases: 3. Germline CDR1 and CDR2: SGHAT and FQDESV (reference sequence). This CDR3 has 15 amino acids. This CDR3 is CASSLVRGGDNEQFF. The CDR3 DNA sequence: TGTGCCAGCAGCTTAGTGCGGGGGGGTGACAATGAGCAGTTCTTC.

The chain combines TRBV20-1 with TRBJ2-7, with a possible D match to TRBD1 (6 bases). CDR1 and CDR2 (germline): DFQATT, SNEGSKA (reference sequence). This CDR3 contains 14 residues. Between the trimmed V and J ends, which lost 3 bases and 4 bases, there was a span of 16 bases. CDR3 DNA: TGCAGTGCTAGTTCCCAGGGGATTCGGTACGAGCAGTACTTC. This encodes CSASSQGIRYEQYF.

As regards this clonotype: Possible read error: a much larger clone is one base away. The rearrangement uses TRBV4-1 and TRBJ2-5, with 9 bases fitting TRBD1. Germline loops: CDR1 MGHRA, CDR2 YSYEKL. The CDR3 has 15 residues. The CDR3 nucleotides are TGCGCCAACAGCCAAGTTGGGACAGGGAGGGAGACCCAGTACTTC. Encoded protein: CANSQVGTGRETQYF.

J is TRBJ2-3 and V is TRBV11-3; D perhaps matches TRBD1 (5 bases). This CDR3 comprises 16 residues. The germline CDR1 and CDR2 sequences are SGHNT and YENEEA. V was pared by 5 bases and J by 6 bases, with 21 bases between. This CDR3 is CASSPLRQSREDTQYF. Here the CDR3 DNA reads TGTGCCAGCAGCCCCCTTCGACAGTCCCGAGAGGATACGCAGTATTTT.

This chain connects TRBV11-2 to TRBJ1-2; D is undetermined. The CDR3 extends over 15 amino acids. Trimming pared 7 bases from V and 4 bases from J, leaving 19 bases between. The germline CDR1 and CDR2 sequences are SGHAT and FQNNGV. This CDR3 reads CASTSKRTGIYGYTF. CDR3 sequence (DNA): TGTGCCAGCACCTCCAAGAGGACGGGGATCTATGGCTACACCTTC. The variable domain in full, completed from reference TRBV11-2 and TRBJ1-2, reads EAGVAQSPRYKIIEKRQSVAFWCNPISGHATLYWYQQILGQGPKLLIQFQNNGVVDDSQLPKDRFSAERLKGVDSTLKIQPAKLEDSAVYLCASTSKRTGIYGYTFGSGTRLTVV.

This clonotype was seen many times. The chain combines TRBV7-2 with TRBJ2-5; D remains ambiguous. The CDR3 has 15 amino acids. Germline V gene lookup returns CDR1 SGHTA and CDR2 FQGNSA. V was pared by 5 bases and J by 5 bases, with 18 bases between. The CDR3: CASSRIYNGGETQYF. In nucleotides, the CDR3 is TGTGCCAGCAGCCGGATATATAATGGTGGGGAGACCCAGTACTTC. Variable domain in full (rest from reference TRBV7-2 and TRBJ2-5): GAGVSQSPSNKVTEKGKDVELRCDPISGHTALYWYRQSLGQGLEFLIYFQGNSAPDKSGLPSDRFSAERTGGSVSTLTIQRTQQEDSAVYLCASSRIYNGGETQYFGPGTRLLVL.

This clonotype has a handful of counts. The genes are TRBV2 and TRBJ1-5; D is undetermined. The germline gives CDR1 SNHLY, CDR2 FYNNEI. V was cut by 0 bases and J by 0 bases, with 6 bases left in between. This CDR3 has 15 residues. DNA of the CDR3: TGTGCCAGCAGTGAAGCGTCTTATAGCAATCAGCCCCAGCATTTT. It yields the protein CASSEASYSNQPQHF.

The sample holds one count of this clonotype. It may be a read error: a sequence one base away is much more abundant. The gene calls are TRBV12-3 or TRBV12-4 and TRBJ2-5; D might be TRBD1 (5 bases). The CDR3 loop spans 12 amino acids. CDR3 in DNA: TGTGCCAGCAGACTGACAGAAGAGGCCCAGTACTTC. This gives the protein CASRLTEEAQYF.